The 7 T cell receptor beta chains listed next were all sequenced from one sample in a study of shared clonotypes between healthy human individuals. CD45RO-negative cells were positively selected for CCR7, leaving out terminally differentiated effector memory CD45RA+ cells. Sequencing used immunoSEQ multiplex PCR; TCRdb keeps in-frame clones, though not all of them. Counted here are around 2,000,000 clones, about 95% occurring once; the ten biggest clones make up 0.9% to 1.5%. Material: naive CD8+ T cells sorted from blood. Receptors originate from a man aged 18 to 30 in good health.

This rearrangement joins TRBV6-5 to TRBJ1-6, with D possibly being TRBD1 (6 bases). V lost 3 bases and J lost 9, with 15 bases in between. The germline V gene encodes CDR1 MNHEY and CDR2 SVGAGI. There are 15 residues in the CDR3. This CDR3 reads CASSYGLGGVSPLHF. DNA of the CDR3: TGTGCCAGCAGTTATGGATTAGGGGGAGTTTCACCCCTCCACTTT.

To note about this clone: Other nucleotide sequences from this sample produce the same CDR3. V gene TRBV7-9 combines with J gene TRBJ2-1; D unclear. The CDR3 extends over 13 amino acids. V was cut by 0 bases and J by 4 bases, with 4 bases left in between. Germline CDR1 and CDR2: SEHNR and FQNEAQ (reference sequence). The CDR3 protein is CASSLALYNEQFF. CDR3 sequence (DNA): TGTGCCAGCAGCTTAGCCCTGTACAATGAGCAGTTCTTC.

The rearrangement joins TRBV19 to TRBJ2-7; 10 positions agree with TRBD1. The CDR3 extends over 15 amino acids. Trimming removed 1 base from V and 3 bases from J; junction bases left unmatched: 3. The V gene's germline CDR1 is LNHDA and CDR2 SQIVND (reference sequence). CDR3 region: CASSIGGTGDYEQYF. CDR3 bases: TGTGCCAGTAGTATAGGTGGGACAGGGGACTACGAGCAGTACTTC.

The chain links TRBV27 to TRBJ1-2, with 9 positions matching TRBD1. Looked up from germline, CDR1 is MNHEY and CDR2 is SMNVEV (reference sequence). The V gene end was trimmed by 5 bases and the J gene end by 2 bases; junction bases not matched to a gene: 15. CDR3 length equals 18 residues. The CDR3 nucleotides are TGTGCCAGCAGTAGTCCCCCATCAGACAGGGGGAGCAACTATGGCTACACCTTC. Its translation: CASSSPPSDRGSNYGYTF.

The chain uses TRBV27 and TRBJ2-4; D not certain. The CDR3 totals 15 residues. In germline, CDR1 is MNHEY, CDR2 SMNVEV (reference sequence). Trimming left V 1 base short and J 2 bases short, with 9 bases between. In nucleotides, the CDR3 is TGTGCCAGCAGTTTATTTGGGGTTACCAAAAACATTCAGTACTTC. Its translation is CASSLFGVTKNIQYF.

The chain recombines TRBV5-1 with TRBJ1-4, with TRBD1 identical over 7 bases. The germline V gene encodes CDR1 SGHRS and CDR2 YFSETQ. CDR3 length: 16 amino acids. Losses at the gene ends were 0 bases for V and 8 bases for J; bases not matched to a gene: 10. This CDR3 reads CASSLESTGKREKLFF. In DNA form, the CDR3 reads TGCGCCAGCAGCTTGGAGTCGACAGGGAAGCGCGAAAAACTGTTTTTT.

Comments on this clone: Other DNA sequences in this sample translate to the same CDR3. The CDR3 DNA reads as TGTGCCAGCAGCTTAGGGACTTCCGGGGAGCTGTTTTTT. Translating gives CASSLGTSGELFF. This rearrangement joins TRBV7-9 to TRBJ2-2; maybe TRBD2 (5 bases). The CDR3 is 13 residues long. Germline V gene data show CDR1 as SEHNR and CDR2 as FQNEAQ (reference sequence). Trimming stripped 1 base from V and 6 bases from J, with 6 bases between.